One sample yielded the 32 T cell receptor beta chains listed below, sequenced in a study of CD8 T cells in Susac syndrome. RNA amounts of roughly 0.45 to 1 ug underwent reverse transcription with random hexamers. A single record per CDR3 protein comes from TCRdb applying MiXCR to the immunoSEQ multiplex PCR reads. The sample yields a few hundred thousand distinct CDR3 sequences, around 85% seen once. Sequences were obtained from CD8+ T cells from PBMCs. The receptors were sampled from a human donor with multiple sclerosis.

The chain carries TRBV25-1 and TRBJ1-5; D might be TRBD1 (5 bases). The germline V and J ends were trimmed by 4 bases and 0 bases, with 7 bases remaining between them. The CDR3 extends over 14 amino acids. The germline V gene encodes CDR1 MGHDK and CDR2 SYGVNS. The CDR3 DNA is TGTGCCAGCAGTGGGGGGGATAGCAATCAGCCCCAGCATTTT. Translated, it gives CASSGGDSNQPQHF.

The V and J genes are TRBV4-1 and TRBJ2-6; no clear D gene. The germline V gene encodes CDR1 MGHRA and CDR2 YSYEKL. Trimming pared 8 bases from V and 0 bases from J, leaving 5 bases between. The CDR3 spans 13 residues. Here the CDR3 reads CASLNSGANVLTF. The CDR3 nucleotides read TGCGCCAGCCTAAACTCTGGGGCCAACGTCCTGACTTTC.

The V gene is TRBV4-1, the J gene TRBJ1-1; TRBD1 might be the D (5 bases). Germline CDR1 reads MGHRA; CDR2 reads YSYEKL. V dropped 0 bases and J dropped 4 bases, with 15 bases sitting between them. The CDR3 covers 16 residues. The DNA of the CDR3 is TGCGCCAGCAGCCAAGAATCCAGGGAAGTGAGCACTGAAGCTTTCTTT. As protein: CASSQESREVSTEAFF.

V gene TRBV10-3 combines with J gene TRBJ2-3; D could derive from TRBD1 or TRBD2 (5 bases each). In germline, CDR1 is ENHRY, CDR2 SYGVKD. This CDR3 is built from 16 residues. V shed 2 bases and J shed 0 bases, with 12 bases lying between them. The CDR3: CAISEALGGSTDTQYF. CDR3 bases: TGTGCCATCAGTGAGGCCCTTGGGGGTAGCACAGATACGCAGTATTTT.

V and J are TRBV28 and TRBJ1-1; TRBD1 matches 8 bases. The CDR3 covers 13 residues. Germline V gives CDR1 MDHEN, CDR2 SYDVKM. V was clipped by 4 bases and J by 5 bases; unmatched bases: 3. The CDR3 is CASSYQGATEAFF. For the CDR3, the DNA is TGTGCCAGCAGTTATCAGGGGGCGACTGAAGCTTTCTTT.

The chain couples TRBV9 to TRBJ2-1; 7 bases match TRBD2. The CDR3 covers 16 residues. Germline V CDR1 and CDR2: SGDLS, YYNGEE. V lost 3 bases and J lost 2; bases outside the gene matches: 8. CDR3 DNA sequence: TGTGCCAGCAGCGGGGGGGGAGCAACCCCCTACAATGAGCAGTTCTTC. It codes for CASSGGGATPYNEQFF.

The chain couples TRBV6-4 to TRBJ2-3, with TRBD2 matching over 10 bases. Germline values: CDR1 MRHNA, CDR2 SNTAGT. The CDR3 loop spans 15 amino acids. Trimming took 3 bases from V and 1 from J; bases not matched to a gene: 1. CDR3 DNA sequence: TGTGCCAGCAGTGAGGGGACTAGCGGCACAGATACGCAGTATTTT. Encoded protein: CASSEGTSGTDTQYF.

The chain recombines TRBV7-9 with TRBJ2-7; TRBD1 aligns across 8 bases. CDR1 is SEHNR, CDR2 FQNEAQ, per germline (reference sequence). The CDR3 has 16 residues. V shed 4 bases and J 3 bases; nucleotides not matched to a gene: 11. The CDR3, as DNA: TGTGCCAGCAGCTCTATACAGACAGGGGACCACTACGAGCAGTACTTC. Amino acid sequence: CASSSIQTGDHYEQYF.

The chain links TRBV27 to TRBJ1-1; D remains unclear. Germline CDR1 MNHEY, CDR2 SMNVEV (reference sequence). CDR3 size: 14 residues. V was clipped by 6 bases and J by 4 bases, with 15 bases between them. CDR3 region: CASSQDAASTEAFF. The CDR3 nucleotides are TGTGCCAGCAGCCAAGACGCAGCGAGCACTGAAGCTTTCTTT.

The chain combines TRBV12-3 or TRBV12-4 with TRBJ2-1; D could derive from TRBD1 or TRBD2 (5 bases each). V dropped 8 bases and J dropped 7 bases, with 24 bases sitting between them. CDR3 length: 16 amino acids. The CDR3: CASSPGTDAVVNEQFF. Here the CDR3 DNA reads TGTGCCAGCTCCCCGGGGACGGACGCTGTGGTAAATGAGCAGTTCTTC.

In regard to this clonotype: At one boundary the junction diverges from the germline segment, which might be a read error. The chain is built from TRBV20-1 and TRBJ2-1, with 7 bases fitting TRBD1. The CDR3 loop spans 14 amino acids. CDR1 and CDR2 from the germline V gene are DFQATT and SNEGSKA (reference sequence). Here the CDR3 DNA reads TGCAGTGCTACCCACGGACAGGAAAACAATGTGCAGTTCTTC. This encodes CSATHGQENNVQFF.

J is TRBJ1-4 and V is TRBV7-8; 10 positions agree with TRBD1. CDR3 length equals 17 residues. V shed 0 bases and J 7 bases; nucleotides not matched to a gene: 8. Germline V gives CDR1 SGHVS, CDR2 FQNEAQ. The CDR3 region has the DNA TGTGCCAGCAGCTTAGCCCCATCCGGGACAGGGGTTGAAAAACTGTTTTTT. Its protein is CASSLAPSGTGVEKLFF.

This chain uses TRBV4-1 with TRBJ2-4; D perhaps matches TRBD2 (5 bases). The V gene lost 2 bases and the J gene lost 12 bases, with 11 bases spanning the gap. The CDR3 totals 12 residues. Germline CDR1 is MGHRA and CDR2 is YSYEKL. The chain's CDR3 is CASSQIEGRQYF. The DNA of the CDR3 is TGCGCCAGCAGCCAAATCGAGGGTCGTCAGTACTTC.

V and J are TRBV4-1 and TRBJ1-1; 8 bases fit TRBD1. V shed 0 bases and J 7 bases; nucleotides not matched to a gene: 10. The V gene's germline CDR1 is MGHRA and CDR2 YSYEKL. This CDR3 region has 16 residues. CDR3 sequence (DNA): TGCGCCAGCAGCCAAGATTTGCAGGGGGCGCGATTTGAAGCTTTCTTT. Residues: CASSQDLQGARFEAFF.

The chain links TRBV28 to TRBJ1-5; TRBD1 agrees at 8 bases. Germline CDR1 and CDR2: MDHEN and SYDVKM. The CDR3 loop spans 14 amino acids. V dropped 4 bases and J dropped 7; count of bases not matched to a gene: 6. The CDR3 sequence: CASSSRQGIQPQHF. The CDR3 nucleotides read TGTGCCAGCAGTTCCCGACAGGGGATCCAGCCCCAGCATTTT.

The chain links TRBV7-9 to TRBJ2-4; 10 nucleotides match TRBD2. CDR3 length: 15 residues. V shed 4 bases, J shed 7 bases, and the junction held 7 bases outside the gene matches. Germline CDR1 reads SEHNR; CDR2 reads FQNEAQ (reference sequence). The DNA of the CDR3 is TGTGCCAGCAGCTCTCTGACTAGCGGGTTTAACATTCAGTACTTC. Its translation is CASSSLTSGFNIQYF.

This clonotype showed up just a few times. As DNA, the CDR3 is TGTGCCAGCAGCCAGCTGACGGGGGGCACTGAAGCTTTCTTT. Amino acid sequence: CASSQLTGGTEAFF. The chain carries TRBV4-2 and TRBJ1-1; tentative D call: TRBD1 (5 bases). Trimming removed 3 bases at V and 4 bases at J, with 12 bases between. Germline V CDR1 and CDR2: LGHNA, YNFKEQ. The length of the CDR3 is 14 residues.

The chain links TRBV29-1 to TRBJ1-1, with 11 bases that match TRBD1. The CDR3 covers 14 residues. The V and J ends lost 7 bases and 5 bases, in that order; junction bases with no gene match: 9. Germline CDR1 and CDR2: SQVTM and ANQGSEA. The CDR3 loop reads CSATEGQGGTEAFF. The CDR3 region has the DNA TGCAGCGCAACAGAGGGACAGGGGGGGACTGAAGCTTTCTTT.

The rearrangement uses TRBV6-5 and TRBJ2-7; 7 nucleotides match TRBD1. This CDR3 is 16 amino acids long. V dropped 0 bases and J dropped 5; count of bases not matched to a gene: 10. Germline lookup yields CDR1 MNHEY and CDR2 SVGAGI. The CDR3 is CASSYSAEDRFNEQYF. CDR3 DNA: TGTGCCAGCAGTTACTCCGCCGAGGACAGGTTCAACGAGCAGTACTTC.

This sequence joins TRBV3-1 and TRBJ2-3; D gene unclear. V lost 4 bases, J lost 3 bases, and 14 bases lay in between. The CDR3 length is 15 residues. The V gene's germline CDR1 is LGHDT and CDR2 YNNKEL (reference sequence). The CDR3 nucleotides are TGTGCCAGCAGCCCGCACCGTATGTCTACAGATACGCAGTATTTT. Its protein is CASSPHRMSTDTQYF.

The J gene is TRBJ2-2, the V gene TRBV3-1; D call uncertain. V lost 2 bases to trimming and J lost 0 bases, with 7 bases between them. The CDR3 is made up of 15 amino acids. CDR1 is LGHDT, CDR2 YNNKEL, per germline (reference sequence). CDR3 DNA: TGTGCCAGCAGCCAACCGGCCTCGAACACCGGGGAGCTGTTTTTT. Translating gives CASSQPASNTGELFF.

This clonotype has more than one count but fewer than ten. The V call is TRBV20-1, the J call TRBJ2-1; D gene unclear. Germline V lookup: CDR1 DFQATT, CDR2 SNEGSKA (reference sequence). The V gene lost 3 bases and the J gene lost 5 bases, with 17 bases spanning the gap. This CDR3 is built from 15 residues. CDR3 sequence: CSARPHDKVDNEQFF. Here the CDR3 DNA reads TGCAGTGCTAGGCCACACGACAAGGTCGACAATGAGCAGTTCTTC.

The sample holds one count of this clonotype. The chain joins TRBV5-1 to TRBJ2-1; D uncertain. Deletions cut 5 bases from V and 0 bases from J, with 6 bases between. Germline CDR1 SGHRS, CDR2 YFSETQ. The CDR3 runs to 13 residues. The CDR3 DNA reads TGCGCCAGCAGAATTAGCTCCTACAATGAGCAGTTCTTC. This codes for CASRISSYNEQFF.

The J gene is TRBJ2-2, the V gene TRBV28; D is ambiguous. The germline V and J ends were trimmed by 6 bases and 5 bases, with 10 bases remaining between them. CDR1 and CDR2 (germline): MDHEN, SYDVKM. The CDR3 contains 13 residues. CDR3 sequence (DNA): TGTGCCAGCAGACCTTTGAAGACCGGGGAGCTGTTTTTT. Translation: CASRPLKTGELFF.

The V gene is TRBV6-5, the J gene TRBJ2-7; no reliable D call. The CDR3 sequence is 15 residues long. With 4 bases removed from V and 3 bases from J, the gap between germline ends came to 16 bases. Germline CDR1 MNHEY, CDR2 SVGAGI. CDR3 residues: CASSSPGSSDYEQYF. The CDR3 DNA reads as TGTGCCAGCAGTTCCCCTGGGTCTTCTGACTACGAGCAGTACTTC.

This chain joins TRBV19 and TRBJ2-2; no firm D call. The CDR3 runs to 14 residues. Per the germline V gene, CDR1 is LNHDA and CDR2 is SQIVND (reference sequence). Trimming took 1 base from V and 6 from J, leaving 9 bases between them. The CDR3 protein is CASSIGAIPGELFF. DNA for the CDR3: TGTGCCAGTAGTATAGGTGCGATTCCCGGGGAGCTGTTTTTT.

CDR3 coding DNA: TGTGCCAGCAGCAACTCCATGGGCACAGATACGCAGTATTTT. It encodes CASSNSMGTDTQYF. The chain couples TRBV7-6 to TRBJ2-3; D unresolved. Germline V gene data show CDR1 as SGHVS and CDR2 as FNYEAQ. The CDR3 has 14 amino acids. Trimming stripped 5 bases from V and 1 base from J, with 10 bases between.

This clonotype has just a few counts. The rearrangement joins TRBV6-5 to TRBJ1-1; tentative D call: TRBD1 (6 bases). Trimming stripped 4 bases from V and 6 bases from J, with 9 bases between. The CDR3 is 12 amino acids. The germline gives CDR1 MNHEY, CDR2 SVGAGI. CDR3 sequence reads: CASSSQGSEAFF. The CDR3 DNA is TGTGCCAGCAGTTCACAGGGCTCTGAAGCTTTCTTT.

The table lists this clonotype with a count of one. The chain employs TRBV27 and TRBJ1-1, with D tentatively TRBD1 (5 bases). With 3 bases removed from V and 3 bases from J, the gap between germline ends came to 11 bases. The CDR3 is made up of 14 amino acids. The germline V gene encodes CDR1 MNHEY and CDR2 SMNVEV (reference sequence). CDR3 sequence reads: CASSFGVGDTEAFF. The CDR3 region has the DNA TGTGCCAGCAGTTTCGGGGTAGGGGACACTGAAGCTTTCTTT.

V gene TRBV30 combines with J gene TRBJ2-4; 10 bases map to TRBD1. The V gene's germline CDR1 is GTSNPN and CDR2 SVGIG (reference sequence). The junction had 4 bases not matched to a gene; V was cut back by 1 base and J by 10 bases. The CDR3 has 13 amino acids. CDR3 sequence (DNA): TGTGCCTGGAGTGGGGGGACAGGGGAGATTCAGTACTTC. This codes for CAWSGGTGEIQYF. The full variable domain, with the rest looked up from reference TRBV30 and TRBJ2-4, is SQTIHQWPATLVQPVGSPLSLECTVEGTSNPNLYWYRQAAGRGLQLLFYSVGIGQISSEVPQNLSASRPQDRQFILSSKKLLLSDSGFYLCAWSGGTGEIQYFGAGTRLSVL.

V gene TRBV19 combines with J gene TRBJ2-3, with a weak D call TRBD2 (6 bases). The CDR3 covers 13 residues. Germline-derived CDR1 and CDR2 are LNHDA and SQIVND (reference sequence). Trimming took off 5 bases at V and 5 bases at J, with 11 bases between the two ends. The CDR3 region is CASSLAMVDTQYF. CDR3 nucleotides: TGTGCCAGTAGTCTAGCGATGGTAGATACGCAGTATTTT.

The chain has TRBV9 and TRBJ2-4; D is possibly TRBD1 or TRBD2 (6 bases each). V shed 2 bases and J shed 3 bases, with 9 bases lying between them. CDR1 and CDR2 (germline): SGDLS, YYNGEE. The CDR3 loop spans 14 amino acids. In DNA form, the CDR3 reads TGTGCCAGCAGCGTCGGAGGGGGCAAAAACATTCAGTACTTC. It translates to CASSVGGGKNIQYF.